This TCR beta chain comes out of a study of T cells in Graves' hyperthyroidism and ophthalmopathy. About the study: Peripheral blood was secured at the point of initial diagnosis, before any treatment.

General study findings and limits: Expanded thyroid clonotypes (above 0.001) were mostly also found in blood.

RNA transcripts were the template for amplifying TCR beta CDR3 regions. The TCR CDR3 was amplified in a first-round RT-PCR using the HTBI primer set. TCRdb called the multiplex PCR reads again in MiXCR, with one record for every CDR3 protein. The data contain 600,000 to 750,000 distinct CDR3 sequences, 15% to 20% of them singletons. This clonotype was seen only a few times. Its matching antigen is unknown. Hyperthyroidism of Graves' type that showed no ophthalmopathy progression within 18 months was stable. Uncontrolled infection, other autoimmune disease, pregnancy or lactation disqualified patients from enrolment. The V and J ends lost 2 bases and 0 bases respectively, with 11 bases between them. The CDR3 runs to 15 residues. Germline V CDR1 and CDR2: SQVTM, ANQGSEA.

Material: blood. This rearrangement joins TRBV29-1 to TRBJ1-3; no clear D gene. This TCR derives from a man aged 50-60 years with Graves' hyperthyroidism. CDR3 sequence (DNA): TGCAGCGTTGAAAGGTTAAGGCCCTCTGGAAACACCATATATTTT. Its protein is CSVERLRPSGNTIYF.